Listed here are 26 T cell receptor beta chains from one sample, sequenced in a study of T cell clonality in common variable immunodeficiency. Clones were sequenced by immunoSEQ multiplex PCR, and TCRdb holds only the in-frame ones, with some missing. The sample is made up of tens of thousands of clones, none counted only once. Sequencing was done on a sample of peripheral blood mononuclear cells. The receptors derive from a person between 18 and 75 years old in good health.

This clone was seen repeatedly, ten times or more. The read ends 3 residues early relative to the CDR3; the germline J gene fills the gap. This chain links TRBV12-3 or TRBV12-4 with TRBJ2-3; D may be TRBD1 (5 bases). This CDR3 has 15 amino acids. Trimming took off 1 base at V and 3 bases at J, with 11 bases between the two ends. CDR3 bases read: TGTGCCAGCAGTTTAGGCAGGGCTGGAACAGATACG. Its translation: CASSLGRAGTDT. The CDR3 reads in full as CASSLGRAGTDTQYF.

This clone was found many times. The observed sequence ends 3 residues before the CDR3 terminus, with the missing tail filled in from the germline J gene. J is TRBJ2-3 and V is TRBV4-1; possibly TRBD1 or TRBD2 for D (5 bases each). The CDR3 length is 14 residues. The germline V gene encodes CDR1 MGHRA and CDR2 YSYEKL. Between the trimmed V and J ends, which lost 8 bases and 4 bases, there was a span of 16 bases. The sequenced part of the CDR3 DNA is TGCGCCAGCCAACGAGGGGCCCCTGCAGATACG. Amino acids: CASQRGAPADT. The complete CDR3 reads CASQRGAPADTQYF.

With respect to this clone: The read stops 3 residues short of the end of the CDR3; the missing end is completed from the germline J gene. V is TRBV20-1 and J is TRBJ1-6; the match to TRBD1 covers 11 bases. CDR3 size: 15 residues. The J segment lost 10 bases and the V segment lost 3 bases, leaving 8 bases of the junction unmatched. Germline CDR1 reads DFQATT; CDR2 reads SNEGSKA (reference sequence). Partial CDR3 DNA: TGCAGTGCTAGTAGCAGGGGACAGGGGGACTCACCC. It specifies CSASSRGQGDSP. The CDR3, in full, reads CSASSRGQGDSPLHF.

The sample holds many counts of this clone. Sequencing ends 3 residues short of the CDR3 end; the germline J gene provides the rest. The chain couples TRBV19 to TRBJ1-2, with D possibly being TRBD1 (5 bases). The germline V gene has CDR1 LNHDA and CDR2 SQIVND (reference sequence). The CDR3 runs 14 residues. The part of the CDR3 DNA that was read is TGTGCCAGTAGTATGGGTAGAGGGGAAGGAGGC. This translates into CASSMGRGEGG. The CDR3 in full is CASSMGRGEGGYTF.

This clone showed up many times. CDR3 bases read: TGTGCCAGTAGTCCCTTTAGCGGGAGTATACCTTTCGAG. This codes for CASSPFSGSIPFE. The full CDR3 protein reads CASSPFSGSIPFEQYF. The gene calls are TRBV19 and TRBJ2-7; 9 bases fit TRBD2. Read data end 3 residues before the CDR3 end; the end is taken from the germline J gene. V lost 5 bases and J lost 6; bases outside the gene matches: 14. Germline V gene sequence: CDR1 LNHDA, CDR2 SQIVND (reference sequence). This CDR3 has 16 residues.

This clone was counted only a few times. Germline and junction disagree at one end, which may indicate a read error. The read terminates 3 residues ahead of where the CDR3 ends, so the germline J gene completes it. The genes are TRBV7-6 and TRBJ2-7; TRBD2 is a possible D gene (6 bases). From germline, CDR1 is SGHVS and CDR2 FNYEAQ. This CDR3 has 13 amino acids. The covered CDR3 bases are TGTGCCAGCAGCATAGCGGAGGGCTACGAG. It codes for CASSIAEGYE. The entire CDR3 protein reads CASSIAEGYEQYF.

This clone showed up many times. Sequencing ends 3 residues short of the CDR3 end; the germline J gene provides the rest. The rearrangement uses TRBV5-4 and TRBJ2-1; D is unclear. This CDR3 is built from 15 residues. Germline assignment: CDR1 SGHNT and CDR2 YYREEE (reference sequence). Deletions cut 0 bases from V and 5 bases from J, with 12 bases between. The CDR3 bases that were read are TGTGCCAGCAGCTTGGCTGTTATGCGCAACAATGAG. This gives the protein CASSLAVMRNNE. From start to end, the CDR3 is CASSLAVMRNNEQFF. The variable domain in full, with the rest retrieved from reference TRBV5-4 and TRBJ2-1, is ETGVTQSPTHLIKTRGQQVTLRCSSQSGHNTVSWYQQALGQGPQFIFQYYREEENGRGNFPPRFSGLQFPNYSSELNVNALELDDSALYLCASSLAVMRNNEQFFGPGTRLTVL.

Points on this clone: At one of its ends the junction is not consistent with the germline gene, which may arise from a read error. The CDR3 extends 3 residues past the end of the read, so its final part is completed from the germline J gene. The chain employs TRBV7-2 and TRBJ1-5; the match to TRBD1 covers 11 bases. This CDR3 region has 16 residues. Germline V lookup: CDR1 SGHTA, CDR2 FQGNSA. The CDR3 reads CASGLAGTGGRQPQHF. The covered CDR3 bases are TGTGCCAGCGGCTTAGCCGGGACAGGGGGTCGGCAGCCC.

This clone was found many times. The read halts 3 residues ahead of the CDR3 end, with the missing end drawn from the germline J gene. This chain connects TRBV2 to TRBJ1-2; D remains ambiguous. The CDR3 is 13 residues long. Trimming removed 8 bases at V and 3 bases at J, with 13 bases between. Germline V gene sequence: CDR1 SNHLY, CDR2 FYNNEI. The CDR3 reads CASAKSRDYGYTF. The covered CDR3 bases are TGTGCCAGCGCGAAGTCGAGAGACTATGGC.

As to this clone: Read coverage stops 3 residues before the CDR3 terminus; the germline J gene supplies the remainder. The same CDR3 also results from other DNA sequences found in this sample. The chain has TRBV2 and TRBJ2-7, with TRBD1 identical over 8 bases. The CDR3 has 14 residues. Trimming took 8 bases from V and 0 from J; bases not matched to a gene: 6. In germline, CDR1 is SNHLY, CDR2 FYNNEI. The chain's CDR3 is CASRRDRSSYEQYF. The covered CDR3 bases are TGTGCCAGCCGTAGGGACAGGTCCTCCTACGAG.

This clone was counted ten times or more. The read falls 3 residues short of the CDR3 end, and the missing part is taken from the germline J gene. This rearrangement joins TRBV29-1 to TRBJ1-3, with D possibly being TRBD1 (6 bases). The length of the CDR3 is 15 residues. CDR1 and CDR2 (germline): SQVTM, ANQGSEA. V was trimmed by 3 bases and J by 7 bases, leaving 19 bases between them. The CDR3 loop reads CSVDPGDNPTNTIYF. CDR3 DNA, as far as it was read: TGCAGCGTTGATCCCGGGGACAATCCGACGAACACC. Based on the CDR3 plus reference TRBV29-1 and TRBJ1-3, the full variable domain is SAVISQKPSRDICQRGTSLTIQCQVDSQVTMMFWYRQQPGQSLTLIATANQGSEATYESGFVIDKFPISRPNLTFSTLTVSNMSPEDSSIYLCSVDPGDNPTNTIYFGEGSWLTVV.

This clone was detected ten times or more. Coverage ceases 3 residues before the CDR3 finishes, and the germline J gene fills in the end. The J gene is TRBJ1-2, the V gene TRBV10-1; 8 bases agree with TRBD1. CDR3 length equals 20 residues. Germline assignment: CDR1 WNHNN and CDR2 SYGVQD (reference sequence). The CDR3 reads CASSEKWGQEFPYLARGYTF. The part of the CDR3 DNA that was read is TGCGCCAGCAGTGAGAAGTGGGGACAGGAATTCCCGTACTTGGCCCGCGGC.

At least ten counts were recorded for this clone. The CDR3 sequence: CASSYRDSLSYEQYF. Incomplete CDR3 DNA: TGTGCCAGCAGTTATCGGGACAGCCTCTCCTACGAG. The gene calls are TRBV6-2 or TRBV6-3 and TRBJ2-7; TRBD1 matches 7 bases. The read halts 3 residues ahead of the CDR3 end, with the missing end drawn from the germline J gene. J gave up 0 bases and V 3 bases, and 5 bases lay outside the gene matches. This CDR3 region has 15 residues. The germline CDR1 and CDR2 sequences are MNHEY and SVGEGT.

Ten or more counts support this clone. From the germline J gene comes the end of the CDR3, since the read stops 3 residues before it. The chain is built from TRBV11-3 and TRBJ2-6; D is uncertain. The V and J ends lost 8 bases and 1 base respectively, with 9 bases between them. The CDR3 is 14 amino acids. Looked up from germline, CDR1 is SGHNT and CDR2 is YENEEA. The sequenced part of the CDR3 DNA is TGTGCCAGCTCCCCGGTGTCTGGGGCCAACGTC. Amino acids: CASSPVSGANV. The complete CDR3 reads CASSPVSGANVLTF.

This clone was recorded many times. The CDR3 end lies 3 residues beyond the end of the read and is filled in from the germline J gene. This rearrangement joins TRBV27 to TRBJ2-7; 8 bases fit TRBD1. V lost 9 bases and J lost 2; bases outside the gene matches: 15. The V gene's germline CDR1 is MNHEY and CDR2 SMNVEV (reference sequence). CDR3 length: 16 residues. The DNA read from the CDR3 is TGTGCCAGTAGCGGACAGGGAGTGGTAAGAGCCTACGAG. Translation: CASSGQGVVRAYE. The whole CDR3 sequence is CASSGQGVVRAYEQYF.

Many counts were recorded for this clone. The read comes to an end 3 residues before the CDR3 does, leaving the germline J gene to fill in the end. The V call is TRBV6-1, the J call TRBJ1-2, with D possibly matching TRBD1 (5 bases). The germline V and J ends were trimmed by 3 bases and 5 bases, with 10 bases remaining between them. This CDR3 contains 13 residues. Germline V gene lookup returns CDR1 MNHNS and CDR2 SASEGT. The chain's CDR3 is CASSEAGQYGYTF. The DNA read from the CDR3 is TGTGCCAGCAGTGAGGCAGGGCAGTATGGC.

The table lists this clone with many counts. The read terminates 3 residues ahead of where the CDR3 ends, so the germline J gene completes it. The J gene is TRBJ2-1, the V gene TRBV12-3 or TRBV12-4; 12 positions agree with TRBD2. V dropped 6 bases and J dropped 6; count of bases not matched to a gene: 9. The CDR3 consists of 16 residues. The CDR3 loop is CASSPSLAGGINEQFF. Incomplete CDR3 DNA: TGTGCCAGCAGCCCCTCCCTAGCGGGAGGGATCAATGAG.

The sample holds many counts of this clone. The read finishes 3 residues shy of the CDR3 end, and the germline J gene is used to complete it. The genes are TRBV28 and TRBJ2-7, with a possible D match to TRBD1 (5 bases). CDR3 size: 16 residues. V was shortened by 6 bases and J by 1 base, with 19 bases between the two germline ends. The germline gives CDR1 MDHEN, CDR2 SYDVKM. CDR3 DNA, as far as it was read: TGTGCCAGCAGCTATAGATGGAACAGGCGTTCCTACGAG. It yields the protein CASSYRWNRRSYE. The CDR3 in its entirety is CASSYRWNRRSYEQYF.

This clone came up many times. The read comes to an end 3 residues before the CDR3 does, leaving the germline J gene to fill in the end. The chain joins TRBV6-4 to TRBJ2-3; D is possibly TRBD1 (6 bases). The germline V gene has CDR1 MRHNA and CDR2 SNTAGT. The V end was cut by 4 bases, the J end by 5 bases, with 22 bases between. This CDR3 is 17 amino acids long. CDR3 DNA, as far as it was read: TGTGCCAGCAGTGGCTCCTCGAACAGGGCCCACAGAGATACG. Translation: CASSGSSNRAHRDT. The full CDR3 reads CASSGSSNRAHRDTQYF.

The table lists this clone with many counts. The read is 3 residues too short to cover the CDR3 end, so that end is filled in from the germline J gene. The rearrangement uses TRBV5-1 and TRBJ2-3; a possible D gene is TRBD1 (5 bases). From germline, CDR1 is SGHRS and CDR2 YFSETQ. The CDR3 is 15 residues long. Trimming pared 1 base from V and 2 bases from J, leaving 11 bases between. CDR3 residues: CASSLMTASTDTQYF. Incomplete CDR3 DNA: TGCGCCAGCAGCTTGATGACAGCTTCCACAGATACG. Together with reference TRBV5-1 and TRBJ2-3, the CDR3 gives the full variable domain: KAGVTQTPRYLIKTRGQQVTLSCSPISGHRSVSWYQQTPGQGLQFLFEYFSETQRNKGNFPGRFSGRQFSNSRSEMNVSTLELGDSALYLCASSLMTASTDTQYFGPGTRLTVL.

The sample holds many counts of this clone. The CDR3 sequence is CSAGTGNYGYTF. Partial CDR3 DNA: TGCAGTGCTGGCACAGGGAACTATGGC. The chain links TRBV20-1 to TRBJ1-2, with a possible D match to TRBD1 (6 bases). Sequencing ends 3 residues short of the CDR3 end; the germline J gene provides the rest. V was trimmed by 5 bases and J by 2 bases, leaving 9 bases between them. The CDR3 contains 12 residues. Germline V gene data show CDR1 as DFQATT and CDR2 as SNEGSKA (reference sequence).

This clone came up many times. The sequenced fragment ends 3 residues before the CDR3 boundary, so the rest is inferred from the germline J gene. This chain joins TRBV7-9 and TRBJ2-1; 9 bases line up with TRBD2. J lost 5 bases, V lost 3 bases, and 5 bases had no gene match. Germline V gene sequence: CDR1 SEHNR, CDR2 FQNEAQ (reference sequence). CDR3 length: 15 residues. The CDR3 spells CASSFPSGIDNEQFF. The CDR3 bases that were read are TGTGCCAGCAGCTTCCCTAGCGGGATTGACAATGAG.

Many counts were recorded for this clone. From the germline J gene comes the end of the CDR3, since the read stops 3 residues before it. The gene calls are TRBV7-2 and TRBJ2-1, with 7 bases identical to TRBD2. The CDR3 is 14 amino acids. V was clipped by 1 base and J by 9 bases; unmatched bases: 6. The V gene's germline CDR1 is SGHTA and CDR2 FQGNSA. CDR3 bases read: TGTGCCAGCAGCTTAGTAAAGGGAGGGGCTGAG. Its protein is CASSLVKGGAE. The entire CDR3 reads CASSLVKGGAEQFF. Combining the CDR3 with reference TRBV7-2 and TRBJ2-1 gives the whole variable domain GAGVSQSPSNKVTEKGKDVELRCDPISGHTALYWYRQSLGQGLEFLIYFQGNSAPDKSGLPSDRFSAERTGGSVSTLTIQRTQQEDSAVYLCASSLVKGGAEQFFGPGTRLTVL.

Concerning this clone itself: Read data end 3 residues before the CDR3 end; the end is taken from the germline J gene. V and J are TRBV6-2 or TRBV6-3 and TRBJ2-2; 9 bases fit TRBD1. Germline V gene data show CDR1 as MNHEY and CDR2 as SVGEGT. This CDR3 is built from 17 residues. The V segment lost 6 bases and the J segment 2 bases; nucleotides outside the gene matches: 10. The chain's CDR3 is CASSRGTGSLNTGELFF. The covered CDR3 bases are TGTGCCAGCAGCCGAGGGACAGGGTCCCTCAACACCGGGGAG.

This clone was detected many times. The read ends 3 residues early relative to the CDR3; the germline J gene fills the gap. V is TRBV12-5 and J is TRBJ1-1, with TRBD1 identical over 8 bases. The CDR3 extends over 15 amino acids. Germline V lookup: CDR1 LGHNT, CDR2 FRNRAP. With 1 base clipped from V and 4 bases from J, the junction kept 5 bases outside the gene matches. CDR3 DNA (partial): TGTGCTAGTGGTTTGGCAGGGGGCGCAGGCACTGAA. Translating it yields CASGLAGGAGTE. Given in full, the CDR3 is CASGLAGGAGTEAFF.

This clone was counted at least ten times. The CDR3 end falls 3 residues outside the read, so it is completed with the germline J gene. V is TRBV19 and J is TRBJ2-7; D may be TRBD2 (5 bases). CDR1 and CDR2 (germline): LNHDA, SQIVND (reference sequence). V lost 3 bases and J 2 bases, leaving 11 bases between the germline ends. The CDR3 loop spans 14 amino acids. This chain's CDR3 is CASSMRAAAYEQYF. Incomplete CDR3 DNA: TGTGCCAGTAGTATGCGGGCGGCAGCCTACGAG. Full variable domain (missing parts from reference TRBV19 and TRBJ2-7): DGGITQSPKYLFRKEGQNVTLSCEQNLNHDAMYWYRQDPGQGLRLIYYSQIVNDFQKGDIAEGYSVSREKKESFPLTVTSAQKNPTAFYLCASSMRAAAYEQYFGPGTRLTVT.